This TCR beta chain came from a study of T cell repertoires in cytomegalovirus infection (dated 2019 in TCRdb). Regarding the complete study: Donor HLA type was relevant to the analysis, because carriage of CMV infection together with the matching HLA type was indicated by public TCR beta signatures. Study-wide findings and limitations: The ex vivo response was dominated by HLA-C-restricted CMV-specific TCR beta clonotypes, which also provided the single most frequent clonotype in two of eight donors. In both this cohort and an independent roughly 400-donor cohort, the cumulative frequency of public TCR beta family members distinguished carriers of CMV infection plus the relevant HLA type.

At least ten counts were recorded for this clonotype. Its antigen remains undetermined. The record has no base qualities; no much larger clone is one base away. Data came from an Illumina HiSeq 1500. TCRdb cleaned the public reads at Q25 with fastp, built clones with MiXCR and kept in-frame beta chains. Rows are unified per CDR3 protein, each entry keeping the most common DNA and genes. For this sample the table gives approximately 490,000 distinct CDR3 sequences, of which 10% to 12% were detected only once. Jointly, the top ten make up 9.5% to 13% of the sample. V and J lose 1 base and 2 bases, and a span of 11 bases separates them. The CDR3 has 15 amino acids, counting the end cysteine and phenylalanine. The entry retains the CDR3 DNA only, 45 bases that are in frame from base 1. In the germline V gene, CDR1 corresponds to SGHDT and CDR2 to YYEEEE.

The chain links TRBV5-6 with TRBJ2-3, with a tentative D gene TRBD2 over 6 matching bases. The receptor was derived from a human donor in good health (CMV status not recorded). Some clones in this sample may be carry-over from other donors' samples. The source material was PBMCs. Here the CDR3 is given as CASSLKRAITDTQYF. The bases read TGTGCCAGCAGCTTGAAGCGGGCCATCACAGATACGCAGTATTTT. This CDR3, with the reference TRBV5-6 and TRBJ2-3 proteins standing in past its ends, gives the full variable domain DAGVTQSPTHLIKTRGQQVTLRCSPKSGHDTVSWYQQALGQGPQFIFQYYEEEERQRGNFPDRFSGHQFPNYSSELNVNALLLGDSALYLCASSLKRAITDTQYFGPGTRLTVL.